This TCR beta chain is drawn from a study of shared clonotypes between healthy human individuals. Points from the study as a whole: Four donors held about 4.5% of naive CD4 clonotypes in common. Clonotype sharing across donors was expected to vary with sequencing depth.

Concerning this clone itself: Its antigen is unidentified.

Sequenced by immunoSEQ multiplex PCR; TCRdb stores in-frame clones only, minus some. The table shows under 2.5 million clones, with 85% to 95% occurring only once. This CDR3 is built from 17 residues. Germline CDR1 is MGHRA and CDR2 is YSYEKL. The ends lost 3 bases at V and 3 bases at J; junction bases unmatched: 11. The chain employs TRBV4-1 and TRBJ1-5, with 7 bases aligning to TRBD1. This sequence was found in a man younger than 35 in good health. Some clones in this sample may be carry-over from other donors' samples. The sequencing input was naive CD4+ T cells from PBMCs. As to subset: CD45RA+ positively selected. CDR3 sequence reads: CASSHTRDRGFNQPQHF. The CDR3 DNA follows: TGCGCCAGCAGCCATACAAGGGACAGAGGCTTCAATCAGCCCCAGCATTTT.